These 10 T cell receptor beta chains were sequenced from one sample in a study of shared clonotypes between healthy human individuals. The protocol was immunoSEQ multiplex PCR, while the TCRdb copy is restricted to in-frame clones and leaves out a portion. The data show fewer than 3 million clones, with less than 95% seen just once and around 0.4% held by the top ten. Material for sequencing was naive CD4+ T cells from PBMCs. Subset indicated: CD45RA+ positively selected. All receptors derive from a young man in good health. Some clones in this sample may be carry-over from other donors' samples.

In the case of this clone: Other DNA sequences in this specimen translate into the identical CDR3. The CDR3 nucleotides are TGTGCCAGCTCACCGGGCCAGATGAACACCGGGGAGCTGTTTTTT. It encodes CASSPGQMNTGELFF. The chain recombines TRBV18 with TRBJ2-2; D gene unclear. This CDR3 contains 15 residues. V lost 3 bases, J lost 1 base, and 9 bases lay in between. In germline, CDR1 is KGHSH, CDR2 LQKENI.

The rearrangement uses TRBV19 and TRBJ1-4; D not certain. Trimming shortened V by 5 bases and J by 0 bases, and 7 bases separated the two germline ends. Germline-derived CDR1 and CDR2 are LNHDA and SQIVND (reference sequence). The CDR3 is 14 residues long. CDR3 in amino acids: CASSLLATNEKLFF. CDR3 nucleotides: TGTGCCAGTAGTTTGTTAGCAACTAATGAAAAACTGTTTTTT.

This clone was recorded only once. The chain employs TRBV4-1 and TRBJ1-5; the D gene is possibly TRBD1 (6 bases). The CDR3 totals 17 residues. V gave up 3 bases and J gave up 0 bases, with 15 bases separating them. CDR1 is MGHRA, CDR2 YSYEKL, per germline. In DNA form, the CDR3 reads TGCGCCAGCAGCCAGGGGACACGACTATTTAGCAATCAGCCCCAGCATTTT. Its protein product is CASSQGTRLFSNQPQHF.

The V call is TRBV6-1, the J call TRBJ1-1; D possibly corresponds to TRBD1 (5 bases). Germline V gene data show CDR1 as MNHNS and CDR2 as SASEGT. This CDR3 spans 14 amino acids. V lost 1 base and J 13 bases, leaving 19 bases between the germline ends. CDR3 coding DNA: TGTGCCAGCAGTGAAGACGGTTGGGGGTTTGCGGGTTTCTTT. This translates into CASSEDGWGFAGFF.

This sequence joins TRBV19 and TRBJ1-2; 7 positions match TRBD1. The CDR3 has 12 residues. The V and J ends lost 7 bases and 8 bases, in that order; junction bases with no gene match: 7. The germline V gene encodes CDR1 LNHDA and CDR2 SQIVND (reference sequence). CDR3 nucleotide sequence: TGTGCCAGTACAAGGACAGGAGGCGGCTACACCTTC. Translated: CASTRTGGGYTF.

Only one count was recorded for this clone. The chain uses TRBV19 and TRBJ2-3; D unclear. Trimming took off 4 bases at V and 4 bases at J, with 9 bases between the two ends. The germline gives CDR1 LNHDA, CDR2 SQIVND (reference sequence). The CDR3 runs 13 residues. CDR3 region: CASSNPPADTQYF. DNA of the CDR3: TGTGCCAGTAGTAACCCCCCCGCAGATACGCAGTATTTT.

This chain links TRBV5-1 with TRBJ2-5, with 9 bases matching TRBD1. Germline loops: CDR1 SGHRS, CDR2 YFSETQ. Trimming cost V 2 bases and J 2 bases; bases outside gene matches: 4. This CDR3 has 15 residues. CDR3 amino acids: CASSFPGTGQETQYF. CDR3 coding DNA: TGCGCCAGCAGCTTCCCCGGGACAGGGCAAGAGACCCAGTACTTC.

The gene calls are TRBV28 and TRBJ1-4; D is ambiguous. The CDR3 is 13 residues long. The V end lost 3 bases, the J end lost 8 bases, and 10 bases lay between the germline ends. The germline gives CDR1 MDHEN, CDR2 SYDVKM. CDR3 sequence reads: CASSFLGEEKLFF. Written as DNA, the CDR3 is TGTGCCAGCAGTTTTCTGGGAGAGGAAAAACTGTTTTTT. The full variable domain, rest sourced from reference TRBV28 and TRBJ1-4, is DVKVTQSSRYLVKRTGEKVFLECVQDMDHENMFWYRQDPGLGLRLIYFSYDVKMKEKGDIPEGYSVSREKKERFSLILESASTNQTSMYLCASSFLGEEKLFFGSGTQLSVL.

V gene TRBV11-2 combines with J gene TRBJ2-1, with 12 bases fitting TRBD1. This CDR3 is built from 16 residues. The germline CDR1 and CDR2 sequences are SGHAT and FQNNGV. The ends lost 5 bases at V and 9 bases at J; junction bases unmatched: 11. CDR3 DNA: TGTGCCAGCAGCACCCTCTCGGGACAGGGGGCCGGTGAGCAGTTCTTC. Protein product: CASSTLSGQGAGEQFF.

The V and J genes are TRBV19 and TRBJ1-5; D is unclear. Germline V gene data show CDR1 as LNHDA and CDR2 as SQIVND (reference sequence). The ends were cut back, 1 base at V and 2 bases at J, with 12 bases in the middle. The CDR3 consists of 16 residues. The CDR3 DNA sequence: TGTGCCAGTAGTATAGGGGCATCAATGGGCAATCAGCCCCAGCATTTT. Amino acid sequence: CASSIGASMGNQPQHF.